This T cell receptor (beta chain) was captured by sequencing in a study of cytomegalovirus exposure and HLA in healthy donors. PCR employed 60 Vbeta and 13 Jbeta primers. Repertoires were generated with immunoSEQ multiplex PCR, while TCRdb's copy carries only in-frame clones and drops some. This table holds roughly 130,000 clones, about 80% found once. The receptor's source is a male donor in good health and CMV-seronegative. Sequencing was performed on PBMCs.

CDR3 sequence (DNA): TGTGCCAGCAGCGTAGTTGGGACAGGGACTACAGATACGCAGTATTTT. It codes for CASSVVGTGTTDTQYF. This chain joins TRBV9 and TRBJ2-3, with TRBD1 identical over 9 bases. In germline, CDR1 is SGDLS, CDR2 YYNGEE. V gave up 0 bases and J gave up 3 bases; unmatched junction bases: 5. This CDR3 has 16 residues.